The 6 T cell receptor beta chains reported below all come from one sample, sequenced in a study of T-cell memory formation after mild COVID-19. MiXCR, applied by TCRdb to the 5' RACE reads, yields one record per CDR3 protein. The sample lists 470,000 or so distinct CDR3 sequences; 15% to 20% were seen once. Sequences were obtained from PBMCs or a T cell subset sorted from them (not recorded which). The receptors come from an adult woman who had mild COVID-19 (a few samples of this study predate the infection). Cell type and time point are not known.

Only a few counts were recorded for this clonotype. The gene calls are TRBV10-3 and TRBJ2-5, with D possibly being TRBD2 (5 bases). This CDR3 region has 14 residues. V was cut by 10 bases and J by 2 bases, with 17 bases left in between. Germline loops: CDR1 ENHRY, CDR2 SYGVKD. This chain's CDR3 is CATRSGGRQETQYF. CDR3 DNA: TGTGCCACCCGGTCAGGAGGAAGGCAAGAGACCCAGTACTTC.

This clonotype was counted only a few times. This sequence joins TRBV12-3 or TRBV12-4 and TRBJ1-5; TRBD1 might be the D (5 bases). Deletions cut 3 bases from V and 3 bases from J, with 12 bases between. CDR3 size: 15 residues. CDR3 sequence: CASSLPGGYNQPQHF. The CDR3, as DNA: TGTGCCAGCAGTTTGCCCGGGGGGTACAATCAGCCCCAGCATTTT.

The chain has TRBV7-9 and TRBJ2-1, with D perhaps being TRBD1 or TRBD2 (6 bases each). V gave up 1 base and J gave up 13 bases, with 17 bases separating them. Germline V gene lookup returns CDR1 SEHNR and CDR2 FQNEAQ (reference sequence). The CDR3 is 14 amino acids. For the CDR3, the DNA is TGTGCCAGCAGCTTAGATGGAGGGGGGACTGATCAGTTCTTC. Protein product: CASSLDGGGTDQFF.

The V call is TRBV27, the J call TRBJ2-1; 15 bases align to TRBD2. The CDR3 contains 19 residues. CDR1 is MNHEY and CDR2 is SMNVEV in the germline V gene (reference sequence). The trim removed 3 bases at V and 1 base at J, leaving 7 bases unmatched. CDR3 region: CASSFRTSGRAISYNEQFF. The CDR3 DNA sequence: TGTGCCAGCAGTTTCCGGACTAGCGGGAGGGCCATATCCTACAATGAGCAGTTCTTC.

This clonotype was counted a few times. The chain employs TRBV7-9 and TRBJ2-1; the D gene is possibly TRBD1 (6 bases). Looked up from germline, CDR1 is SEHNR and CDR2 is FQNEAQ (reference sequence). V dropped 2 bases and J dropped 5 bases, with 13 bases sitting between them. This CDR3 contains 15 residues. This CDR3 reads CASSLLGTLDNEQFF. The CDR3 coding sequence is TGTGCCAGCAGCTTATTGGGGACACTAGACAATGAGCAGTTCTTC.

This clonotype turned up a few times. The chain uses TRBV7-2 and TRBJ2-2, with 8 positions matching TRBD1. CDR1 is SGHTA and CDR2 is FQGNSA in the germline V gene. Trimming took 5 bases from V and 4 from J; bases not matched to a gene: 3. The CDR3 is 14 amino acids. Here the CDR3 DNA reads TGTGCCAGCAGCCACGGACAGGGCACCGGGGAGCTGTTTTTT. Encoded protein: CASSHGQGTGELFF.